Sequencing of this TCR beta chain was carried out in a study of quantifying T cell responses using KT2 cells. On the study more broadly: RNA was reverse transcribed with TCR alpha and beta constant-region primers.

A single-stranded UMI oligo with SP2 sequence was ligated to cDNA 3' ends. The first PCR ran 4 to 5 cycles with an equimolar RC1.1 and RC1.2 beta primer mix. From the second PCR onward, TCR alpha and beta chains were processed separately. MiXCR, run by TCRdb on the UMI-ligation and nested PCR reads, gives a single entry per CDR3 protein. Found here are around 50,000 distinct CDR3 sequences, around a tenth of them singletons; the top ten hold about 10%. KT2, a clone with a known TCR, was spiked into unfractionated PBMC. V was clipped by 3 bases and J by 3 bases, with 8 bases between them. The CDR3 extends over 13 amino acids. This clonotype was seen many times.

Source material: PBMCs spiked with cells of the T cell clone KT2. The source is a human donor. The gene calls are TRBV12-3 or TRBV12-4 and TRBJ1-1; D not certain. The CDR3 protein is CASSFRRDTEAFF. The CDR3 region has the DNA TGTGCCAGCAGTTTCCGCAGAGACACTGAAGCTTTCTTT.